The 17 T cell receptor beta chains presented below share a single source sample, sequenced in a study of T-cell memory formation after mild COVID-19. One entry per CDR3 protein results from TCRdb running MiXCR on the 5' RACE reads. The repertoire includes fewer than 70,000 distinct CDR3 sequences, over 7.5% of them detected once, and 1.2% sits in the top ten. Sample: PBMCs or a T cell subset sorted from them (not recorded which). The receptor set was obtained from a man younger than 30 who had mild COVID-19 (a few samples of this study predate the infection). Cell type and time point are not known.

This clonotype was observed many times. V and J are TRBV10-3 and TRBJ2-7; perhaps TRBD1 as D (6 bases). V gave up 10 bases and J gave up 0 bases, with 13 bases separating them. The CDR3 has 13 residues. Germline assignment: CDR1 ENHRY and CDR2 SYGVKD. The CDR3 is CATGDPFSYEQYV. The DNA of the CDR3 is TGTGCCACAGGGGACCCATTCTCCTACGAGCAGTACGTC.

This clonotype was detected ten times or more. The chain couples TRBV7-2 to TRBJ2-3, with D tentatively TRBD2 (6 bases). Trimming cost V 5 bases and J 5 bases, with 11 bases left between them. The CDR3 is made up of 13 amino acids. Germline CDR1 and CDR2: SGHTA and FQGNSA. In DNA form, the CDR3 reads TGTGCCAGCAGCCGTACGGGGGTAGATACGCAGTATTTT. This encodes CASSRTGVDTQYF.

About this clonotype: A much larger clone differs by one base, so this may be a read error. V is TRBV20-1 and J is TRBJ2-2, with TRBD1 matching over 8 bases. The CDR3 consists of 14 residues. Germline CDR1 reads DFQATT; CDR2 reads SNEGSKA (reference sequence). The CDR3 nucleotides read TGCAGAGCTACAGGGGGTAGCCCCGGCGGGGAGCTGTTTTTT. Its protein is CRATGGSPGGELFF.

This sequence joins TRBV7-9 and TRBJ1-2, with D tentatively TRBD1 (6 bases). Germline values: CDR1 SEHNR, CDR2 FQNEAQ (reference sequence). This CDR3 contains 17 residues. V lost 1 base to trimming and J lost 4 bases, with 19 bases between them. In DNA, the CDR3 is TGTGCCAGCAGCTTAGGGCGTGTCGGCAGGGGAAGCTATGGCTACACCTTC. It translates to CASSLGRVGRGSYGYTF.

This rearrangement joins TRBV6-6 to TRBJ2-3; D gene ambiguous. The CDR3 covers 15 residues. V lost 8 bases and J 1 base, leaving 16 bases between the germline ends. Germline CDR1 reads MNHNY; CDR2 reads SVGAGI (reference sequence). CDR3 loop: CASARSEWGTDTQYF. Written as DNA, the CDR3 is TGTGCCAGCGCCCGGAGTGAGTGGGGCACAGATACGCAGTATTTT.

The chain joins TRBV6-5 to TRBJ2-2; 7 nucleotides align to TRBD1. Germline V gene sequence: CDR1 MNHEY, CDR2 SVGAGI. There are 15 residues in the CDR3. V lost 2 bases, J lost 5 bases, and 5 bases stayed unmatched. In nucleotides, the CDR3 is TGTGCCAGCAGTTACCAGGGACAGTCAACCGGGGAGCTGTTTTTT. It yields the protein CASSYQGQSTGELFF.

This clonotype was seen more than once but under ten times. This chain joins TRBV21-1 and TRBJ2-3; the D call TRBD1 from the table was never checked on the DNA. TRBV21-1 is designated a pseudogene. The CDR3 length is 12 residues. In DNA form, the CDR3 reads TGTGCCAGGAAAATGGGCGGGGGAACGCAGTATTTT. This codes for CARKMGGGTQYF.

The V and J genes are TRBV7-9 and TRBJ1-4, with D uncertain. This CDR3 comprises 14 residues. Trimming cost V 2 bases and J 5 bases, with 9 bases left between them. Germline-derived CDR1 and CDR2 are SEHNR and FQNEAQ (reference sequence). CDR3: CASSLFGGNEKLFF. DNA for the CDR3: TGTGCCAGCAGCTTATTCGGCGGGAATGAAAAACTGTTTTTT.

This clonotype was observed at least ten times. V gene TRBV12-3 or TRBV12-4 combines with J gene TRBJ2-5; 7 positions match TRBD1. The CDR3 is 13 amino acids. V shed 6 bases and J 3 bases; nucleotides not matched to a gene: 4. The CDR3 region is CASSRGQEETQYF. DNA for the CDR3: TGTGCCAGCAGCCGCGGACAGGAAGAGACCCAGTACTTC.

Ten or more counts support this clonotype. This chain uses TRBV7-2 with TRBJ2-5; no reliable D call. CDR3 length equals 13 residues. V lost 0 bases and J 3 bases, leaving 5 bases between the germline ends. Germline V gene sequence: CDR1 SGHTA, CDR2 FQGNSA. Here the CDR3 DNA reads TGTGCCAGCAGCTTAGCGGACGAAGAGACCCAGTACTTC. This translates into CASSLADEETQYF.

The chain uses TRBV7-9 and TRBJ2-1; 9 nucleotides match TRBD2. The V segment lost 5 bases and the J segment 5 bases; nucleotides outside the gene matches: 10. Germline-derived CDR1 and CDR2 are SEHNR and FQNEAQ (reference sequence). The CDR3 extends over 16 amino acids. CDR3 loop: CASSRHAGGQDNEQFF. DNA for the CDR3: TGTGCCAGCAGCCGCCATGCGGGGGGGCAGGACAATGAGCAGTTCTTC.

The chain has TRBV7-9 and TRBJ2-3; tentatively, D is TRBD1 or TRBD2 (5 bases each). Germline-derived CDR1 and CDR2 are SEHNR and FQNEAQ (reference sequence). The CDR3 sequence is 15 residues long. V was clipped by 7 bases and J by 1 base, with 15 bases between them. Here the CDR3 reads CASNGGPSGTDTQYF. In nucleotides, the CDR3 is TGTGCCAGCAATGGGGGACCAAGCGGCACAGATACGCAGTATTTT.

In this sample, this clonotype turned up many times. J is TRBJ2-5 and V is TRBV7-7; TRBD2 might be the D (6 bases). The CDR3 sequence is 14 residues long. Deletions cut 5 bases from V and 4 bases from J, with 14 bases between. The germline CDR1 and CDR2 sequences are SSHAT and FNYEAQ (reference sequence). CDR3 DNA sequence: TGTGCCAGCAGCCCTACTAGCACTGGAGAGACCCAGTACTTC. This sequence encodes CASSPTSTGETQYF.

The CDR3 loop is CASRRGTVSNEKLFF. DNA of the CDR3: TGTGCCAGCAGAAGGGGGACGGTCTCTAATGAAAAACTGTTTTTT. V gene TRBV6-5 combines with J gene TRBJ1-4; D might be TRBD1 (6 bases). Trimming cost V 6 bases and J 3 bases, with 14 bases left between them. The germline V gene encodes CDR1 MNHEY and CDR2 SVGAGI. The CDR3 loop spans 15 amino acids.

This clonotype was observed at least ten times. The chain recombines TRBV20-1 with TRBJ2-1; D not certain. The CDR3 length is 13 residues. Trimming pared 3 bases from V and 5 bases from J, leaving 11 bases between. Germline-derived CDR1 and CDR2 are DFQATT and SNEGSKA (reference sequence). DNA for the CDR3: TGCAGTGCTAGCGTCGGTAGAGACAATGAGCAGTTCTTC. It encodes CSASVGRDNEQFF.

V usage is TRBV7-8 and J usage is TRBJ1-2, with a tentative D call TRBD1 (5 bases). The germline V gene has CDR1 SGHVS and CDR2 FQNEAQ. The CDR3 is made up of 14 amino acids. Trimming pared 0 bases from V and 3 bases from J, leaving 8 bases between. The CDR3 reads CASSLAGTDYGYTF. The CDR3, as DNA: TGTGCCAGCAGCTTAGCCGGGACGGACTATGGCTACACCTTC.

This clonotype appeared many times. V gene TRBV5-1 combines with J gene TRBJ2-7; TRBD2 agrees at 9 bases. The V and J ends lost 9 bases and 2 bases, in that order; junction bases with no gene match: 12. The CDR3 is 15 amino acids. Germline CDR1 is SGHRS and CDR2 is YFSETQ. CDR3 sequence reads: CATRRSSGGTYEQYF. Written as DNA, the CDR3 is TGCGCCACCCGGAGGAGCAGCGGGGGGACCTACGAGCAGTACTTC.